A few counts support the clone carrying this T cell receptor beta chain. Its antigen remains unknown. The data originate from a study of beta chain features in type 1 diabetes. General observations from the study: Within patients, naive, central memory and Treg TCRB repertoires seemed more similar than within healthy donors.

Of the isolated RNA, all was reverse transcribed, and so the sequenced material was expressed TCRB transcripts. Generated by immunoSEQ multiplex PCR, the TCRdb table keeps only in-frame clones and is missing some. The sample lists about 900,000 clones, roughly 16% occurring once. The germline CDR1 and CDR2 sequences are SGDLS and YYNGEE. Trimming at V came to 2 bases and at J to 10 bases, leaving 22 bases not matched to a gene. The CDR3 extends over 19 amino acids. V usage is TRBV9 and J usage is TRBJ2-3; TRBD2 aligns across 10 bases. This clonotype was obtained from a woman under 30 in good health. Input material: naive CD4+ T cells from blood. The CDR3 region has the DNA TGTGCCAGCAGCGTGAGGACTAGCGGAGATGTAAGGCGAAGAGTTCCGCAGTATTTT. It encodes CASSVRTSGDVRRRVPQYF.